This T cell receptor beta chain stems from a study of blood T cells in healthy people across ages. Study-wide points: Considered underestimates were the diversity estimates obtained from one million T cells. Per-million-T-cell TCR beta diversity fell roughly linearly with age.

It was with a sample-barcoded 5' primer and a J-beta primer mix that a second PCR of roughly 7 to 12 cycles was run. Via MiXCR, TCRdb re-called the 5' RACE reads, giving one row per CDR3 protein. The table lists under 2 million distinct CDR3 sequences, approximately 32% of them singletons. Concerning this clonotype itself: Its antigen is undetermined.

CDR1 MDHEN and CDR2 SYDVKM come from the germline V gene. The V and J ends lost 2 bases and 6 bases respectively, with 13 bases between them. The CDR3 is 14 residues long. The sequenced material came from blood. The V gene is TRBV28, the J gene TRBJ1-1; D gene uncertain. The sequence came from a woman aged 25-40 years in good health. The CDR3 is CASSLLRTGAEAFF. The CDR3 DNA follows: TGTGCCAGCAGTTTACTTCGGACCGGAGCTGAAGCTTTCTTT.